This TCR beta chain was profiled in a study of blood T cell repertoires in COVID-19. This table comes from immunoSEQ multiplex PCR, and its TCRdb copy is limited to in-frame clones, with some not included. The sample has more than 65,000 clones; approximately 80% are singletons. Sequencing input: peripheral blood. This receptor was obtained from a woman aged 45-65 years with acute or convalescent COVID-19.

In DNA, the CDR3 is TGTGCCATCAGTTCATCGCGCGGGACAGGGGGGAATGAAAAACTGTTTTTT. It specifies CAISSSRGTGGNEKLFF. V gene TRBV10-3 combines with J gene TRBJ1-4, with 11 bases matching TRBD1. V gave up 5 bases and J gave up 5 bases; unmatched junction bases: 10. Germline assignment: CDR1 ENHRY and CDR2 SYGVKD. The CDR3 is 17 residues long.